This TCR beta chain was sequenced during a study of sequential checkpoint blockade in melanoma. Study context: First-line arms were nivolumab then ipilimumab, or the reverse, randomized 1:1. After both sequences, patients received maintenance nivolumab.

The V end lost 4 bases, the J end lost 3 bases, and 17 bases lay between the germline ends. The CDR3 length is 15 residues. Germline-derived CDR1 and CDR2 are SGHNT and YYREEE (reference sequence). The protocol was immunoSEQ multiplex PCR, while the TCRdb copy is restricted to in-frame clones and leaves out a portion. The top ten hold roughly 23% of the sample, which has roughly 28,000 clones, roughly 80% seen once. As for treatment: randomized to nivolumab then ipilimumab (arm A) or the reverse (arm B). No patient had prior DNA-damaging chemotherapy. Sorted cells were live CD3+CD8+, lacking CD19 and CD56, from PBMCs.

The clonotype comes from a human donor with melanoma. This chain uses TRBV5-4 with TRBJ2-7, with D perhaps TRBD2 (6 bases). The material was CD8+ T cells sorted from blood (inferred from file names), obtained from a patient given nivolumab and ipilimumab in sequence. The DNA for the CDR3 is TGTGCCAGCAGCCAAGGGTCTAGCGAATTCTACGAGCAGTACTTC. Translating it yields CASSQGSSEFYEQYF. Looking up the rest from reference TRBV5-4 and TRBJ2-7 gives the full variable domain: ETGVTQSPTHLIKTRGQQVTLRCSSQSGHNTVSWYQQALGQGPQFIFQYYREEENGRGNFPPRFSGLQFPNYSSELNVNALELDDSALYLCASSQGSSEFYEQYFGPGTRLTVT.